This TCR beta chain was obtained from a study of T cells expressing NK-cell markers (TCRdb year 2020). Regarding the complete study: Fewer than ten donors provided sorted CD3+CD56+NKG2C+, CD3+CD56+NKG2C- and CD3+CD56-NKG2C+ T-cell subsets, whose TCR beta-chain repertoires were profiled. Seven of the eight sequenced donors were HCMV-seropositive and one was HCMV-seronegative. The study sequenced eight donors, all healthy volunteers chosen at random: three men and five women. Illumina HiSeq 2000/2500, MiSeq or NextSeq was used to sequence libraries as 2 x 150 bp reads. The paper as a whole reports these results and caveats: For about 6 donors, the dominant CD3+CD56+NKG2C+ clonotypes were among the top 10 CD8+ clonotypes and accounted for roughly 1.0-8% of CD8+ T cells. Those dominant clonotypes were again the most abundant among CD3+CD56-NKG2C+ cells in a few donors, at about 28.3-60.1%. It remained unclear whether the expanded NKG2C-expressing T cell clones were specific for HCMV antigens.

Via the germline V gene, CDR1 is SGHTA and CDR2 FQGTGA. Reading from cysteine to phenylalanine, the CDR3 counts 14 amino acids. Only the protein is available. Worth noting for this clonotype: The antigen it recognizes is unknown.

The instrument given in TCRdb is Illumina HiSeq 2000. 5'RACE template switching, by which a universal primer site and unique molecular identifiers were added, was used to make TCR beta cDNA libraries. cDNA synthesis was primed from the TCR beta constant segment and was followed by two successive PCR amplification steps. In the paper's pipeline: Reads were demultiplexed and grouped by UMI with MIGEC, and clonotypes were assembled and quantified with MiTCR. To exclude erroneous sequences, only TCR cDNA sequences supported by at least two reads were retained. The tcR package was used for downstream repertoire analysis, and clonotypes were matched across fractions by CDR3 nucleotide sequence plus V segment. VDJmatch was used to annotate antigen specificity against VDJdb, with one amino acid substitution in CDR3 permitted. TCRdb reprocessed the reads and lists each CDR3 protein sequence as a single entry, with no DNA. TCRdb's processing, not the study's, gives the V and J calls here. Per the sample table, the count is fewer than 400,000 distinct CDR3 sequences. Clones ranked in the top ten supply around 11% of the sample.

HCMV-specific IgG was detected in serum with a commercial ELISA kit to determine HCMV serostatus. Peripheral blood mononuclear cells were isolated from blood by Ficoll density gradient centrifugation. The sequenced sample consisted of blood T cells: a sorted CD56 or NKG2C T cell subset, CD4+ or CD8+ T cells, or bulk PBMC T cells (not recorded which). The chain is assembled from TRBV7-3 and TRBJ2-1; no DNA is available, so the TRBD2 call from TCRdb remains unchecked. This TCR was sampled from a woman between 45 and 65 years old in good health. Donor details come from another sample of the same person, matched by shared clones. CDR3 reads: CASSRAGGNNEQFF.